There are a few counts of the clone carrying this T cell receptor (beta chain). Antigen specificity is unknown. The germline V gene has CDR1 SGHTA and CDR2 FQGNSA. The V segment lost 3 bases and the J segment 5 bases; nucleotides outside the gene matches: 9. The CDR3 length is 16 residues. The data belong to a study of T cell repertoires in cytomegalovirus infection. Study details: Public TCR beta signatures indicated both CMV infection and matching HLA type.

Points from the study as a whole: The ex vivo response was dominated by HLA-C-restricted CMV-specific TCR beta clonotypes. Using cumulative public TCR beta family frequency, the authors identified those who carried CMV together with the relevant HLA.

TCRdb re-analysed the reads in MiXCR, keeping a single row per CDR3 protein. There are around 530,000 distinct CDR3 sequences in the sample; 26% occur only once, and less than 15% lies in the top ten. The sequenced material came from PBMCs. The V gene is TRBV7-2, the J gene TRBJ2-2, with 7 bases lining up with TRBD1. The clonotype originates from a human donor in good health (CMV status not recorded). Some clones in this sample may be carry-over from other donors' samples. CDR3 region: CASSLSVPGGTGELFF. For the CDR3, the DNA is TGTGCCAGCAGCTTGTCGGTCCCAGGGGGTACCGGGGAGCTGTTTTTT.